The rows below give T cell receptor beta chains drawn from one sample of a study of shared T cell receptors in the human thymus. Only in-frame clones appear in the TCRdb table, and some are missing; sequencing was by immunoSEQ multiplex PCR. This repertoire shows roughly 710,000 clones, 70% to 90% found once; its top ten account for about 0.0098%. The data were also submitted as part of a second study, on human thymus T cells.

Specimen: thymocytes. These receptors all stem from a girl in the first two years of life with a congenital heart defect. The CDR3 runs from the conserved cysteine through the conserved F or W.

v_call cdr3_aa
TRBV11-2 CASSPRLERGPKPYEQYF
TRBV27 CASTRGSYNSPLHF
TRBV29-1 CSVEDTGSHRIQETQYF
TRBV5-4 CASSWPLAGESVNEQFF
TRBV4-3 CASSQTSAKRETQYF
TRBV11-2 CASSLVGPPRTEAFF
TRBV5-1 CASSNTSGGRSYNEQFF
TRBV4-1 CASSPPSKENKNSPLHF
TRBV5-1 CASSLWGDRESDAEAFF
TRBV5-6 CASSVQDYSYEQYF
TRBV5-6 CASSLQVGRGINEQYF
TRBV4-1 CASSQDRDSPRHNYGYTF
TRBV6-6 CASSPRSYEQYF
TRBV28 CASRGLGPLNTEAFF
TRBV2 CASRVYYEQYF
TRBV5-4 CASSLPRTDTEAFF
TRBV5-4 CASSPGGREAFF
TRBV19 CASSPGRLRYGYTF
TRBV4-3 CASSQDGRTPSYGYTF
TRBV7-8 CASSNRRTAPTQYF
TRBV7-6 CASSLVHGQGPRTEAFF
TRBV5-1 CASSLSGEGIFSPLHF
TRBV7-2 CASSFNARGLRTEAFF
TRBV28 CASSSRGRRNQPQHF
TRBV19 CASSRGGAPLASSYNSPLHF
TRBV5-8 CASSVTGTSGVKGTQYF
TRBV9 CASSVGGRKDEKLFF
TRBV18 CASSPRGGGTSGANVLTF
TRBV9 CASSVGFAGGYYGYTF
TRBV5-1 CASSVGGQGSSPLHF
TRBV6-1 CASSERGFLLVGGSGANVLTF
TRBV30 CAWDPRKRSINRGNTEAFF
TRBV9 CASSDLTRTNTEAFF
TRBV25-1 CASSENRGSYNEQFF
TRBV18 CASSPFFAGLNSGNTIYF
TRBV7-2 CASSLTGASGGTYEQYF
TRBV5-6 CASGPLRTYLHTGELFF
TRBV30 CAWGPGYQAFF
TRBV5-1 CASRPGNTGELFF
TRBV4-3 CASSQERWTVRSLFYGYTF
TRBV28 CASSPPDSPYEQYF
TRBV28 CASSFGLAGGRSYNEQFF
TRBV6-5 CASSRTGPSNQPQHF
TRBV6-5 CASSYIPTGTLDEQFF
TRBV7-2 CASSLAWGVGDYEQYF
TRBV6-5 CASSYKQGAYGYGYTF
TRBV10-3 CATGERSSGNTIYF
TRBV10-3 CAISEKGTGNNEQFF
TRBV9 CASSVGTGRSSYEQYF
TRBV28 CASSPKDRGGYYGYTF
TRBV9 CASSVEAGGPYEQYF